This TCR beta chain was recovered during a study of blood T cell repertoires in COVID-19 (dated by TCRdb to 2019 to 2021). About the full investigation: Collaborator samples came from the United States, Italy and Spain and covered acute and convalescent phases of COVID-19. The material from the prospective study consisted of cDNA or gDNA derived from T cells, B-cell-depleted T cells, or PBMCs. The dataset comprised deeply sampled blood TCRbeta repertoires from subjects exposed to, actively infected with, or recovered from COVID-19. The repertoires were made available in a free public database intended to serve as a resource for research on the immune response to SARS-CoV-2. The samples were drawn from two sources: the first 160 participants of the ongoing ImmuneRACE study, and 1,000 to 1,500 subjects contributed by 6 global collaborators. Nearly every sample came with metadata listing a de-identified subject ID, COVID-19 status, age in years and sex. Where available, HLA class I and class II types were taken from metadata supplied by the sample provider and were not determined by assay-based typing. What the work shows at the level of the full study, not this receptor alone: The quantity of clinical and demographic metadata differed by source and by participant and was supplied without curation.

On this clone: Its target antigen remains unknown. No base quality information exists; no much larger clone differs at one position.

Whole blood was collected in K2EDTA tubes by collaborating institutions according to the institutions' own protocols. For TCRbeta analysis, collaborator samples were shipped as frozen whole blood, as isolated PBMCs, or as DNA extracted from either sample type. TCRbeta CDR3 regions were amplified from genomic DNA by means of the immunoSEQ Assay, a bias-controlled multiplex PCR. The study's own analysis went as follows. The number of nucleated cells in each sample was estimated from the amplification of reference gene primers within the assay. To quantify the absolute abundance of each unique TCRbeta CDR3 rearrangement, sequence reads were collapsed and filtered. For each sample, productive Simpson clonality was calculated as the square root of Simpson's diversity index across productive rearrangements. TCRdb mirrors the immuneACCESS table, restricted to in-frame sequences. Some clones are absent from its copies; in checked studies, under half trace to an unresolved V gene, and the reason for the others is unknown. That table furnishes V, J and clone size, whereas the DNA furnished D and trimming. Counted in this sample were about 71,000 clones; roughly 88% of them appeared once. 2% of the sample is taken by the ten largest.

The receptor comes from a man under 40 with acute or convalescent COVID-19. The sample comprised peripheral blood.

The CDR3 amino acid sequence is: CASSLSSGSQTQYF. The base sequence is TGCGCCAGCAGCCTATCTAGCGGGAGTCAGACCCAGTACTTC. The chain is made from TRBV4-3 and TRBJ2-5; 10 of the junction bases match TRBD2. The CDR3 sequence holds 14 residues, the cysteine and phenylalanine included. Of all the DNA, just the CDR3 is kept, 42 bases in frame from base 1. From the germline V gene, CDR1 is LGHNA and CDR2 is YSLEER. V and J are trimmed by 4 bases and 6 bases, and the gene matches miss 5 bases of the junction.